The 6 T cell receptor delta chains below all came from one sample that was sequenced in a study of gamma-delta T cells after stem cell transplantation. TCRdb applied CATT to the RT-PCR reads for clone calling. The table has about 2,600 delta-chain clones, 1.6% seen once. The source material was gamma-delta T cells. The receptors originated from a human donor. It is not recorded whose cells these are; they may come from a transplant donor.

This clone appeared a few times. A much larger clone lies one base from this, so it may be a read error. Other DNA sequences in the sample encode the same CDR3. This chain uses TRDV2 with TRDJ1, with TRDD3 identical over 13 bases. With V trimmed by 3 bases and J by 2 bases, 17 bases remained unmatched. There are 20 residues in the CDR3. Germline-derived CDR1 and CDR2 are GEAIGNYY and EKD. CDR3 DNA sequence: TGTGCCTGTGACGCTGTACTGGGGGATACGCGGGGTTCGGGGACCGATAAACTCATCTTT. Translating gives CACDAVLGDTRGSGTDKLIF.

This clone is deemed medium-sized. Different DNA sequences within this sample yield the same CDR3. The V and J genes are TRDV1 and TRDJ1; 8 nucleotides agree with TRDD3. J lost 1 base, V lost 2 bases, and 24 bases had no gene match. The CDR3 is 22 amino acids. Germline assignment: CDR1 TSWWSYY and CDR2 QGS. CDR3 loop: CALGEDTSSPYWGLNPTDKLIF. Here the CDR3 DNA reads TGTGCTCTTGGGGAAGACACTTCCTCCCCGTACTGGGGGCTTAACCCCACCGATAAACTCATCTTT.

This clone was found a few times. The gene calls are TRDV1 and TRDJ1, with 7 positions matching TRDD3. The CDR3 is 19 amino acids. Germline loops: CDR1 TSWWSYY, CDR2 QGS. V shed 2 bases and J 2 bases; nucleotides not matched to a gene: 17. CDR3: CALGEGRAWGLTATDKLIF. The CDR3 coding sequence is TGTGCTCTTGGGGAAGGGCGGGCCTGGGGGCTTACCGCTACCGATAAACTCATCTTT.

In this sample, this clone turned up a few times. CDR3 sequence reads: CALGELVPFLEWGIHFHTDKLIF. In DNA, the CDR3 is TGTGCTCTTGGGGAACTAGTTCCCTTCCTCGAGTGGGGGATACATTTTCACACCGATAAACTCATCTTT. The V call is TRDV1, the J call TRDJ1, with 10 bases identical to TRDD3. Germline V CDR1 and CDR2: TSWWSYY, QGS. After removal of 0 bases from V and 0 bases from J, the junction contained 22 bases not matched to a gene. The CDR3 has 23 amino acids.

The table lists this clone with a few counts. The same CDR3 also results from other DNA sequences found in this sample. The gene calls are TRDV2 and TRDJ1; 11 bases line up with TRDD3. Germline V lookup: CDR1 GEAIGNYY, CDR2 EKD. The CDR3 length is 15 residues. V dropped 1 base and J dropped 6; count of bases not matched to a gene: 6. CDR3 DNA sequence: TGTGCCTGTGACACTCTGGGGGATACCCCGAATAAACTCATCTTT. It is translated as CACDTLGDTPNKLIF.

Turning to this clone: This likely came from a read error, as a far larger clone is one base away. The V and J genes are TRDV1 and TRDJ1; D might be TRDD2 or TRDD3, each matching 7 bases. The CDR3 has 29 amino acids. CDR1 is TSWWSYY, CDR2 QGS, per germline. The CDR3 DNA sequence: TGTGCTCCTGGGGAACTGGGTTTCTTCCTAAGGCCGCCTGGGGGCTGGATGGGAGTAGGTACTTCCTACACCGATAAACTCATCTTT. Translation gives CAPGELGFFLRPPGGWMGVGTSYTDKLIF.